Listed below are T cell receptor beta chains from one sample, sequenced in a study of shared clonotypes between healthy human individuals. Clones were sequenced by immunoSEQ multiplex PCR, and TCRdb holds only the in-frame ones, with some missing. The repertoire includes hundreds of thousands of clones, almost 97% of them detected once, and about 0.054% sits in the top ten. The sequencing sample was made of naive CD4+ T cells sorted from blood. Source of these receptors: a woman aged 25 to 39 in good health. Both conserved end residues are trimmed from each CDR3. Fields, in order: V gene, CDR3 protein.

>TRBV9
ASSPRTSGRSSYNEQF
>TRBV5-4
ASSLGGGSSYEQY
>TRBV28
ASSSSPQGARTEAF
>TRBV4-2
ASSHQGYGYT
>TRBV28
ASTSSNQPQH
>TRBV30
AWQREYEQY
>TRBV12-2
ASRLVSNEQY
>TRBV5-1
ASSLDPQGGYT
>TRBV19
ASSMRDSRTLNSGNTIY
>TRBV5-1
ASSAGLKEEKLF
>TRBV30
AWSAGFHEQY
>TRBV18
ASSPGQEGEQY
>TRBV11-2
ASSSLKGSGNTIY
>TRBV7-3
ASSLGTGAFETQY
>TRBV19
ASSKVGQGFTEAF
>TRBV2
ASRKQQGVADTQY
>TRBV6-5
ASRPGHASEKLF
>TRBV5-4
ASSLGLAGAQEQY
>TRBV29-1
SVVGDTEAF
>TRBV28
ASRIKFAEQF
>TRBV7-2
ASTLNPAGSNTEAF
>TRBV7-7
ASSPSGRGETQY
>TRBV7-9
ASSFFRWEMNTEAF
>TRBV9
ASSVGGTPSTGELF
>TRBV28
ASSGGSVPEKLF
>TRBV7-2
ASSRRLAGGPSEQF
>TRBV7-6
ASSLGTGQPNEKLF
>TRBV27
ASSVPGQPGGEQY
>TRBV6-6
ASSGHSGSHEQY
>TRBV9
ASSVSGRSDTQY
>TRBV6-6
ASRSLTSYNEQF
>TRBV5-1
ASMLGNEQF